A single sample is the source of the 23 T cell receptor beta chains below, sequenced in a study of cytomegalovirus exposure and HLA in healthy donors. 13 Jbeta primers and 60 Vbeta primers were used for the PCR. Measured with immunoSEQ multiplex PCR; TCRdb has only the in-frame clones, and not every one. There are 120,000 or so clones in the sample; roughly 77% occur only once, and 4.5% to 5% lies in the top ten. Sequencing was performed on PBMCs. The receptor source for this set is a man aged 45-60 years in good health and CMV-seropositive.

Comments on this clone: Additional DNA sequences in this sample encode the identical CDR3. The chain joins TRBV2 to TRBJ2-7, with D unclear. There are 11 residues in the CDR3. Trimming stripped 6 bases from V and 1 base from J, with 4 bases between. Germline V gene sequence: CDR1 SNHLY, CDR2 FYNNEI. In nucleotides, the CDR3 is TGTGCCAGCAGCCTGTCCTACGAGCAGTACTTC. Its protein is CASSLSYEQYF.

V is TRBV6-1 and J is TRBJ1-2; D is ambiguous. Germline V gene data show CDR1 as MNHNS and CDR2 as SASEGT. V was pared by 4 bases and J by 6 bases, with 18 bases between. The CDR3 is made up of 15 amino acids. CDR3 protein: CASSVQPGGRNGYTF. CDR3 sequence (DNA): TGTGCCAGCAGTGTTCAGCCTGGAGGAAGGAATGGCTACACCTTC.

J is TRBJ1-5 and V is TRBV30; D is unclear. V was trimmed by 4 bases and J by 3 bases, leaving 10 bases between them. Germline V gene lookup returns CDR1 GTSNPN and CDR2 SVGIG (reference sequence). This CDR3 has 13 residues. The CDR3 is CAWTNEDNQPQHF. The CDR3 DNA follows: TGTGCCTGGACAAACGAGGACAATCAGCCCCAGCATTTT.

This clone came up once. V gene TRBV5-8 combines with J gene TRBJ2-5; D gene unclear. The J call may be in error: the DNA end matches TRBJ2-7 better. This CDR3 contains 13 residues. Germline CDR1 SGHTS, CDR2 YDEGEE. DNA for the CDR3: TGTGCCAGCAGCCTATGGGGCTCCTACGAGCAGTACTTC. It codes for CASSLWGSYEQYF.

This chain joins TRBV10-1 and TRBJ1-1; a possible D gene is TRBD1 (6 bases). This CDR3 has 13 residues. Trimming removed 5 bases at V and 4 bases at J, with 11 bases between. Germline-derived CDR1 and CDR2 are WNHNN and SYGVQD (reference sequence). The CDR3 sequence is CASSPRGATEAFF. Written as DNA, the CDR3 is TGCGCCAGCAGTCCTCGGGGGGCCACTGAAGCTTTCTTT.

The chain links TRBV20-1 to TRBJ2-5; D not certain. This CDR3 has 11 amino acids. Trimming removed 6 bases at V and 4 bases at J, with 9 bases between. CDR1 DFQATT and CDR2 SNEGSKA come from the germline V gene (reference sequence). CDR3: CSALQAETQYF. The CDR3, as DNA: TGCAGTGCCCTTCAGGCAGAGACCCAGTACTTC.

The genes are TRBV4-1 and TRBJ2-2, with D maybe TRBD2 (6 bases). Trimming removed 5 bases from V and 7 bases from J, with 11 bases in between. The CDR3 runs to 13 residues. Germline V gives CDR1 MGHRA, CDR2 YSYEKL. This chain's CDR3 is CASSEHGGGELFF. CDR3 DNA: TGCGCCAGCAGCGAGCACGGGGGCGGGGAGCTGTTTTTT.

This clone showed up just once. The chain uses TRBV10-3 and TRBJ2-7; TRBD2 is a possible D gene (6 bases). The CDR3 consists of 16 residues. Between the trimmed V and J ends, which lost 3 bases and 2 bases, there was a span of 17 bases. Looked up from germline, CDR1 is ENHRY and CDR2 is SYGVKD. In DNA form, the CDR3 reads TGTGCCATCAGTGATTCATCCCTTGGCGGGACCTACGAGCAGTACTTC. Translated: CAISDSSLGGTYEQYF.

This chain uses TRBV28 with TRBJ2-7, with 9 bases identical to TRBD2. The CDR3 runs to 15 residues. The germline V gene has CDR1 MDHEN and CDR2 SYDVKM. With V trimmed by 6 bases and J by 1 base, 7 bases remained unmatched. Here the CDR3 reads CASRTEAGGSYEQYF. As DNA, the CDR3 is TGTGCCAGCAGGACCGAAGCGGGAGGTTCCTACGAGCAGTACTTC.

This clone was counted between two and nine times. The V gene is TRBV5-6, the J gene TRBJ2-2, with a tentative D call TRBD1 (6 bases). V was shortened by 4 bases and J by 4 bases, with 17 bases between the two germline ends. CDR3 length: 16 amino acids. The germline V gene encodes CDR1 SGHDT and CDR2 YYEEEE. The CDR3 loop is CASSVTGLGPTGELFF. The CDR3 DNA reads TGTGCCAGCAGCGTGACAGGTCTGGGGCCCACCGGGGAGCTGTTTTTT.

This clone was seen a handful of times. The V call is TRBV9, the J call TRBJ1-4; 11 bases are shared with TRBD1. J gave up 7 bases and V 3 bases, and 5 bases lay outside the gene matches. Germline-derived CDR1 and CDR2 are SGDLS and YYNGEE. There are 15 residues in the CDR3. The CDR3 sequence is CASSGTGGAVEKLFF. The DNA of the CDR3 is TGTGCCAGCAGCGGGACAGGGGGCGCAGTTGAAAAACTGTTTTTT.

The chain uses TRBV9 and TRBJ1-1, with TRBD1 matching 7 bases. J gave up 1 base and V 0 bases, and 15 bases lay outside the gene matches. The CDR3 covers 19 residues. CDR1 is SGDLS and CDR2 is YYNGEE in the germline V gene. The CDR3: CASSVGIRDNRGRNTEAFF. The DNA of the CDR3 is TGTGCCAGCAGCGTAGGTATCCGGGACAACAGGGGAAGGAACACTGAAGCTTTCTTT. Based on the CDR3 plus reference TRBV9 and TRBJ1-1, the full variable domain is DSGVTQTPKHLITATGQRVTLRCSPRSGDLSVYWYQQSLDQGLQFLIQYYNGEERAKGNILERFSAQQFPDLHSELNLSSLELGDSALYFCASSVGIRDNRGRNTEAFFGQGTRLTVV.

In this sample, this clone turned up once. The chain couples TRBV2 to TRBJ2-5; 7 nucleotides align to TRBD2. Per the germline V gene, CDR1 is SNHLY and CDR2 is FYNNEI. J was trimmed by 2 bases and V by 8 bases; bases with no gene match: 11. The CDR3 covers 15 residues. In DNA form, the CDR3 reads TGTGCCAGCTCCCCTCCCGGACTAGGACAAGAGACCCAGTACTTC. Residues: CASSPPGLGQETQYF.

The CDR3 bases are TGCGCCAGCAGCTCCCGAGCGGGGGCTCCTAACGAGCAGTACTTC. This codes for CASSSRAGAPNEQYF. The chain links TRBV5-1 to TRBJ2-7; 8 bases are shared with TRBD2. The CDR3 totals 15 residues. V lost 3 bases to trimming and J lost 5 bases; unmatched junction nucleotides: 10. Per germline, CDR1 SGHRS and CDR2 YFSETQ.

The chain couples TRBV7-2 to TRBJ2-7; D is unresolved. The germline V gene has CDR1 SGHTA and CDR2 FQGNSA. The length of the CDR3 is 11 residues. V was trimmed by 2 bases and J by 7 bases, leaving 6 bases between them. The CDR3 sequence is CASSLQVEQYF. In DNA form, the CDR3 reads TGTGCCAGCAGCTTACAGGTAGAGCAGTACTTC.

This clone was seen more than once but under ten times. CDR3 DNA: TGTGCCAGCTCGACTCTAGCGGGAGGGGCCGAGCAGTACTTC. Its protein is CASSTLAGGAEQYF. The chain links TRBV18 to TRBJ2-7; 12 bases are a match to TRBD2. The J segment lost 6 bases and the V segment lost 6 bases, leaving 6 bases of the junction unmatched. Germline assignment: CDR1 KGHSH and CDR2 LQKENI. The CDR3 loop spans 14 amino acids. Together with reference TRBV18 and TRBJ2-7, the CDR3 gives the full variable domain: NAGVMQNPRHLVRRRGQEARLRCSPMKGHSHVYWYRQLPEEGLKFMVYLQKENIIDESGMPKERFSAEFPKEGPSILRIQQVVRGDSAAYFCASSTLAGGAEQYFGPGTRLTVT.

This clone is a singleton in its sample. V gene TRBV29-1 combines with J gene TRBJ2-3; D call uncertain. The germline gives CDR1 SQVTM, CDR2 ANQGSEA. Trimming pared 6 bases from V and 2 bases from J, leaving 9 bases between. The CDR3 length is 12 residues. This CDR3 reads CSVRAYTDTQYF. CDR3 bases: TGCAGCGTGCGAGCGTACACAGATACGCAGTATTTT.

This chain links TRBV6-1 with TRBJ2-1; 7 positions agree with TRBD2. The CDR3 sequence is 15 residues long. Looked up from germline, CDR1 is MNHNS and CDR2 is SASEGT. The V segment lost 8 bases and the J segment 6 bases; nucleotides outside the gene matches: 13. The CDR3 bases are TGTGCCAGCTGCGCCTTAGCGGGTTTAGGCAATGAGCAGTTCTTC. Amino acids: CASCALAGLGNEQFF.

The chain employs TRBV6-1 and TRBJ2-6; D uncertain. Germline values: CDR1 MNHNS, CDR2 SASEGT. Trimming stripped 5 bases from V and 0 bases from J, with 5 bases between. The CDR3 loop spans 14 amino acids. CDR3 amino acids: CASSLPSGANVLTF. CDR3 nucleotide sequence: TGTGCCAGCAGTCTTCCCTCTGGGGCCAACGTCCTGACTTTC.

The chain joins TRBV7-2 to TRBJ1-2, with 8 nucleotides matching TRBD1. CDR1 is SGHTA, CDR2 FQGNSA, per germline. The CDR3 sequence is 14 residues long. V shed 5 bases and J 7 bases; nucleotides not matched to a gene: 9. The CDR3 region has the DNA TGTGCCAGCAGCCCCCCGGACAGGGTTAGTGGCTACACCTTC. It translates to CASSPPDRVSGYTF.

This chain links TRBV9 with TRBJ1-2; 7 nucleotides line up with TRBD1. CDR1 is SGDLS and CDR2 is YYNGEE in the germline V gene. V gave up 3 bases and J gave up 4 bases; unmatched junction bases: 9. CDR3 length: 15 amino acids. The chain's CDR3 is CASSGGGQKAYGYTF. DNA for the CDR3: TGTGCCAGCAGCGGAGGGGGACAGAAAGCCTATGGCTACACCTTC.

V is TRBV15 and J is TRBJ1-1; D uncertain. Trimming took off 1 base at V and 1 base at J, with 4 bases between the two ends. The CDR3 is 13 amino acids. Germline CDR1 reads LNHNV; CDR2 reads YYDKDF (reference sequence). CDR3: CATSRAQNTEAFF. As DNA, the CDR3 is TGTGCCACCAGCAGAGCACAGAACACTGAAGCTTTCTTT.

J is TRBJ2-7 and V is TRBV5-4, with 11 bases aligning to TRBD1. Germline V lookup: CDR1 SGHNT, CDR2 YYREEE (reference sequence). The CDR3 spans 16 residues. Trimming removed 3 bases from V and 4 bases from J; junction bases left unmatched: 9. The CDR3 region has the DNA TGTGCCAGCAGCTCTGGTGGGACAGGGGGTAGGTACGAGCAGTACTTC. It yields the protein CASSSGGTGGRYEQYF. Full variable domain (rest looked up from reference TRBV5-4 and TRBJ2-7): ETGVTQSPTHLIKTRGQQVTLRCSSQSGHNTVSWYQQALGQGPQFIFQYYREEENGRGNFPPRFSGLQFPNYSSELNVNALELDDSALYLCASSSGGTGGRYEQYFGPGTRLTVT.